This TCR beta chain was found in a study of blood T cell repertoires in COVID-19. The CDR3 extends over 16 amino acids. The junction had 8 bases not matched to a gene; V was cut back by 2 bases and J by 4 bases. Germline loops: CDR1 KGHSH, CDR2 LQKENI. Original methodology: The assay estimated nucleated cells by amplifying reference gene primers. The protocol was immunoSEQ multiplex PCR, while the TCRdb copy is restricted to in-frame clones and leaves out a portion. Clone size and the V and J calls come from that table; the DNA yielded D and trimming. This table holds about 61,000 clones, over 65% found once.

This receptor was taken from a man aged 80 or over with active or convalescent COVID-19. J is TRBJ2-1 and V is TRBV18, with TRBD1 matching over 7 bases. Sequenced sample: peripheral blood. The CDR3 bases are TGTGCCAGCTCACCAGGGTCTAGGGGGCGGTACAATGAGCAGTTCTTC. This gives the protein CASSPGSRGRYNEQFF.